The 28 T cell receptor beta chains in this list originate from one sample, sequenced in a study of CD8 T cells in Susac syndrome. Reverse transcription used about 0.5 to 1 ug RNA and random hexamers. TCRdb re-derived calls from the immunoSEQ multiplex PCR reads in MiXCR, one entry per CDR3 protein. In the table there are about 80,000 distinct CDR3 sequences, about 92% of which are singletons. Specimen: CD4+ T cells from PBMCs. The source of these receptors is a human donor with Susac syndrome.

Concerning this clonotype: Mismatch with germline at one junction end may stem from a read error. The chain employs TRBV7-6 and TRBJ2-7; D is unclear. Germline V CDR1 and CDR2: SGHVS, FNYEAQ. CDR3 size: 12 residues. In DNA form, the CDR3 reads TGTGCCAGCAGCCTTCGACGAGGTAGCTGGGACTTC. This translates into CASSLRRGSWDF. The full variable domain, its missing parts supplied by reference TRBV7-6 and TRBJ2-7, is GAGVSQSPRYKVTKRGQDVALRCDPISGHVSLYWYRQALGQGPEFLTYFNYEAQQDKSGLPNDRFSAERPEGSISTLTIQRTEQRDSAMYRCASSLRRGSWDFGPGTRLTVT.

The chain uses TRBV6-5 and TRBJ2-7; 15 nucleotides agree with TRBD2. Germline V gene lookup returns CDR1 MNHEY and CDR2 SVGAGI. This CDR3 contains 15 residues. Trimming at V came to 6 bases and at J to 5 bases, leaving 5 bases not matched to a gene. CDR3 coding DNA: TGTGCCAGCAGGACTGGGACTAGCGGGGGGAACGAGCAGTACTTC. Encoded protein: CASRTGTSGGNEQYF.

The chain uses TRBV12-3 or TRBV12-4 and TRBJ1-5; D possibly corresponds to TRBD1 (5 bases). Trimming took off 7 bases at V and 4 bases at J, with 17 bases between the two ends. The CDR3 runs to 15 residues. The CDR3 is CASTPGPGGNQPQHF. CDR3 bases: TGTGCCAGCACCCCGGGACCCGGCGGGAATCAGCCCCAGCATTTT.

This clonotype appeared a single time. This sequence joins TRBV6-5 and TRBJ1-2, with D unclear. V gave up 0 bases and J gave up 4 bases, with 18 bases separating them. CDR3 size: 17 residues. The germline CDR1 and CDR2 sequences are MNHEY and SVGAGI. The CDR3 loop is CASSYSFYTGRAYGYTF. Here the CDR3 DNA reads TGTGCCAGCAGTTACTCGTTCTACACGGGGAGAGCCTATGGCTACACCTTC.

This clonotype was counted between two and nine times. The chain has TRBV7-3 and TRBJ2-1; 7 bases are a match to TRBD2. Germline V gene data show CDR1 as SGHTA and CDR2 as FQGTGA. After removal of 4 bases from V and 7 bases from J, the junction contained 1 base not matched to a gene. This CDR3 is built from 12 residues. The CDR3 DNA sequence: TGTGCCAGCAGCTCCGGGGGGAATGAGCAGTTCTTC. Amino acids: CASSSGGNEQFF.

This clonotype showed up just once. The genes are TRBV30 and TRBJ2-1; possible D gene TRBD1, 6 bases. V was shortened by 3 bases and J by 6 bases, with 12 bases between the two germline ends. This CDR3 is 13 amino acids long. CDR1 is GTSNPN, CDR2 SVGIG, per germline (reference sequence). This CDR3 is CAWRGVGGNEQFF. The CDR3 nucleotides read TGTGCCTGGAGAGGTGTAGGGGGCAATGAGCAGTTCTTC.

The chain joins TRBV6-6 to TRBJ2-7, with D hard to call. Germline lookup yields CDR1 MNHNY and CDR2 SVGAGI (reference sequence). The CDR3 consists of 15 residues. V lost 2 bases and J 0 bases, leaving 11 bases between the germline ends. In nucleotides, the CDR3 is TGTGCCAGCAGTTACCGAGAGAGCGCCTCCTACGAGCAGTACTTC. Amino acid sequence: CASSYRESASYEQYF.

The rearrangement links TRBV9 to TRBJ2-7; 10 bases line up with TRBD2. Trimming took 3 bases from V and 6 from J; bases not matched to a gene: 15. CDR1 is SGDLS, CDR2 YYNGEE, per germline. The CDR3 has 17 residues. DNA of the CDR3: TGTGCCAGCAGCGAGCGGGGGGGAGGTAGCGGGAGTGCCGAGCAGTACTTC. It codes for CASSERGGGSGSAEQYF.

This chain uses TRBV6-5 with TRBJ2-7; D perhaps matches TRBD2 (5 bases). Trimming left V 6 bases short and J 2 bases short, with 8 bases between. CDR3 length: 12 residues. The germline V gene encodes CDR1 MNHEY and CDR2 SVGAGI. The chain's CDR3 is CASRSGTYEQYF. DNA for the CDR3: TGTGCCAGCAGGTCCGGGACCTACGAGCAGTACTTC.

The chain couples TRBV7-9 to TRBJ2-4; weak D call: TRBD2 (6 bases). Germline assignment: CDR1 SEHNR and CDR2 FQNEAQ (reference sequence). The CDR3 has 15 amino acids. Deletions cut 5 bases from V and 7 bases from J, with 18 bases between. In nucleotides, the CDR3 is TGTGCCAGCAGCCCTGGAGGGGTCTTAGGGAACATTCAGTACTTC. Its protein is CASSPGGVLGNIQYF.

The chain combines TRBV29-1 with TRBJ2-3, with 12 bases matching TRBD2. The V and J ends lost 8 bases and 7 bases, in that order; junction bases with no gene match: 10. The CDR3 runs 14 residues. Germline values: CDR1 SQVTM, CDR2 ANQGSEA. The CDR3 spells CSTRRLAGEHTQYF. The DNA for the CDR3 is TGCAGCACACGCAGACTAGCGGGGGAGCATACGCAGTATTTT.

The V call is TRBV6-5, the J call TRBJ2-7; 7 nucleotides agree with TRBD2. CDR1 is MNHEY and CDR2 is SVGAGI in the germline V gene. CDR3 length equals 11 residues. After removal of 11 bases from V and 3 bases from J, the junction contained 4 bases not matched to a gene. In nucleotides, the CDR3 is TGTGCCGCGGGGGATTTCTACGAGCAGTACTTC. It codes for CAAGDFYEQYF.

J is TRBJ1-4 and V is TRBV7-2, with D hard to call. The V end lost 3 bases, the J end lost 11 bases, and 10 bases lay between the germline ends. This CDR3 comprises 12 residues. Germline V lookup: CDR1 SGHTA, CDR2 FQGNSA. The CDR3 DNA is TGTGCCAGCAGCTTGCCAGGAGACAAACTGTTTTTT. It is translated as CASSLPGDKLFF.

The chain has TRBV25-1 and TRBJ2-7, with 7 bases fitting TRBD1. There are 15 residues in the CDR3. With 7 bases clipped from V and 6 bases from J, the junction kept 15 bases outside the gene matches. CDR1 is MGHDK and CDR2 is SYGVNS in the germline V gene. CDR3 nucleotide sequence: TGTGCCAGCATACCCCCGGGACAGCCGTCACCCGAGCAGTACTTC. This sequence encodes CASIPPGQPSPEQYF.

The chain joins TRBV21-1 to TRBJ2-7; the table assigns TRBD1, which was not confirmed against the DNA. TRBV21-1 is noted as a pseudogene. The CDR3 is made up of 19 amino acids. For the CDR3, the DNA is TGTGCCAGCAGCAAAACCGGGGGGGATTATTTACCGAGCTCCTACGAGCAGTACTTC. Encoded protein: CASSKTGGDYLPSSYEQYF.

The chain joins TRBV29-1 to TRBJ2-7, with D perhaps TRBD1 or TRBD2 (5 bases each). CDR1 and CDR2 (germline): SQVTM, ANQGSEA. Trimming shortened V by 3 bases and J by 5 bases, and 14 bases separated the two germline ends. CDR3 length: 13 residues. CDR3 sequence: CSVDRQGVDEQYF. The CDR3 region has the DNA TGCAGCGTTGATAGGCAGGGAGTCGACGAGCAGTACTTC.

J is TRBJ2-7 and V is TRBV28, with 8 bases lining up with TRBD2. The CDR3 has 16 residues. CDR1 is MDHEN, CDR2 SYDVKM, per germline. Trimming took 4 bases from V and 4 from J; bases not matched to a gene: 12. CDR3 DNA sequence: TGTGCCAGCAGTTCCGTCACTAGCGGAGCCAAATACGAGCAGTACTTC. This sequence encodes CASSSVTSGAKYEQYF.

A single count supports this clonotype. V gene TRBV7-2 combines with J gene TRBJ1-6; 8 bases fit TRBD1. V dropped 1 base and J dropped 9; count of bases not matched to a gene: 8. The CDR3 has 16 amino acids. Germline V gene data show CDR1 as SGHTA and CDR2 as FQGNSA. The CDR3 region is CASSLEGQASGSPLHF. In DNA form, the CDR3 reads TGTGCCAGCAGCTTAGAGGGACAGGCCTCGGGTTCACCCCTCCACTTT.

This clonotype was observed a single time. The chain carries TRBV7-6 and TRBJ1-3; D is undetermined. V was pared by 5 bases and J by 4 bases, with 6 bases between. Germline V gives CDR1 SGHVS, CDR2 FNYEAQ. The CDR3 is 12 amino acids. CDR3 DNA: TGTGCCAGCAGCGAACAGGGAAACACCATATATTTT. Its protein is CASSEQGNTIYF.

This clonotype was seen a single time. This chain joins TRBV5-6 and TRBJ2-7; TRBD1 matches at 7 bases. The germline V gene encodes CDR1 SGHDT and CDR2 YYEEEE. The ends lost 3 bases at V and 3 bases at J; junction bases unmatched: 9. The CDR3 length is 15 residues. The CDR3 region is CASSSGRGWNYEQYF. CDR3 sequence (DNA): TGTGCCAGCAGCTCGGGCAGGGGGTGGAACTACGAGCAGTACTTC. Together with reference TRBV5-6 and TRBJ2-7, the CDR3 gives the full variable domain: DAGVTQSPTHLIKTRGQQVTLRCSPKSGHDTVSWYQQALGQGPQFIFQYYEEEERQRGNFPDRFSGHQFPNYSSELNVNALLLGDSALYLCASSSGRGWNYEQYFGPGTRLTVT.

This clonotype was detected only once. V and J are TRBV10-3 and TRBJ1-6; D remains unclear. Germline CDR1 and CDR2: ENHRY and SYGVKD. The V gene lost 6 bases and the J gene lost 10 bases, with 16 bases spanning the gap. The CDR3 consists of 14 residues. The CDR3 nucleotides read TGTGCCATCAGCGACCGGGCCTCCCAGTCACCCCTCCACTTT. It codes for CAISDRASQSPLHF.

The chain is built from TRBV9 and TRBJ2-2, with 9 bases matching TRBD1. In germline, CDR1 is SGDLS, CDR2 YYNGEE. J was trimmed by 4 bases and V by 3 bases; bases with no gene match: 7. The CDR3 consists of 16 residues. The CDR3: CASSAGQGRTTGELFF. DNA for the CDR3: TGTGCCAGCAGCGCCGGACAGGGGAGGACCACCGGGGAGCTGTTTTTT.

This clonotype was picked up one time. The CDR3 sequence: CSARGENRNEQFF. The CDR3 DNA reads as TGCAGTGCTAGAGGTGAAAATCGCAATGAGCAGTTCTTC. V usage is TRBV20-1 and J usage is TRBJ2-1; D gene ambiguous. Germline V lookup: CDR1 DFQATT, CDR2 SNEGSKA (reference sequence). Trimming removed 1 base from V and 6 bases from J, with 10 bases in between. This CDR3 has 13 residues.

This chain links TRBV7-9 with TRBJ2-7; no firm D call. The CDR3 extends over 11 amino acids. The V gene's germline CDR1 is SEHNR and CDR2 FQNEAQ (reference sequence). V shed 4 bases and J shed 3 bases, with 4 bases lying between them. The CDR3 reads CASSSNYEQYF. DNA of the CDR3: TGTGCCAGCAGCTCAAACTACGAGCAGTACTTC.

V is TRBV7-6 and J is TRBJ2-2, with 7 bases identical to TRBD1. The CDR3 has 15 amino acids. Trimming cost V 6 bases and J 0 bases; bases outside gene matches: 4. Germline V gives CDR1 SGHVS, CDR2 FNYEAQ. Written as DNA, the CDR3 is TGTGCCAGCAGTTCCGGGACAGCGAACACCGGGGAGCTGTTTTTT. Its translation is CASSSGTANTGELFF.

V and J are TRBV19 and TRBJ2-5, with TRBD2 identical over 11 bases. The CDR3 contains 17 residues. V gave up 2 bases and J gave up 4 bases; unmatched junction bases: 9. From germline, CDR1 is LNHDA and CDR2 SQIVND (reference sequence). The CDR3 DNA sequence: TGTGCCAGTAGTATACTAGCGGGGGGAGGAATTGGAGAGACCCAGTACTTC. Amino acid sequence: CASSILAGGGIGETQYF.

The CDR3 protein is CSVPTGGLEETQYF. CDR3 DNA: TGCAGCGTTCCTACAGGGGGCCTAGAAGAGACCCAGTACTTC. The gene calls are TRBV29-1 and TRBJ2-5; 9 nucleotides align to TRBD1. V lost 5 bases, J lost 3 bases, and 7 bases stayed unmatched. Germline assignment: CDR1 SQVTM and CDR2 ANQGSEA. CDR3 length: 14 residues.

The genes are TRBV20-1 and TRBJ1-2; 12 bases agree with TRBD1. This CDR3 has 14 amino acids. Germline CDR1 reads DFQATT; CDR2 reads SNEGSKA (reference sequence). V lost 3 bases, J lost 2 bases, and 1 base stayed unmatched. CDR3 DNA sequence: TGCAGTGCTAGCGGGACAGGGGGCAACTATGGCTACACCTTC. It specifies CSASGTGGNYGYTF.